This paragraph covers one TCR beta chain sequence. The antigen is undetermined. These data are taken from a study of blood T cells in healthy people across ages. Findings and limits, study-wide: Per million T cells, TCR beta diversity dropped roughly linearly as age increased.

CDR3 length equals 15 residues. Germline V lookup: CDR1 DFQATT, CDR2 SNEGSKA (reference sequence). V lost 6 bases, J lost 7 bases, and 25 bases lay in between. The people who gave samples were healthy Caucasians from Russia, aged roughly 6 to 95. A J-beta primer mix and a sample-barcoded 5' primer were used in a second PCR of roughly 6 to 11 cycles. A single record per CDR3 protein comes from TCRdb applying MiXCR to the 5' RACE reads. The sample carries around 1.5 million distinct CDR3 sequences, roughly 40% recorded once. The source of this sequence is a woman under 30 in good health. The rearrangement uses TRBV20-1 and TRBJ2-7, with a possible D match to TRBD1 (6 bases). The sample consisted of blood. Written as DNA, the CDR3 is TGCAGTGCCCACCCTCAGGCAGGGGATTGGGATGAGCAGTACTTC. Translated: CSAHPQAGDWDEQYF.